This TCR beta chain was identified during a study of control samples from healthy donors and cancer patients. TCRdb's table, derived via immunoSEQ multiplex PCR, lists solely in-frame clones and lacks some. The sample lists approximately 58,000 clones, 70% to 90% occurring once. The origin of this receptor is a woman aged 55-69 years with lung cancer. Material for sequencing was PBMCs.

The CDR3 loop reads CASSQVPQGSSPLHF. DNA for the CDR3: TGTGCCAGCAGCCAAGTCCCCCAGGGGAGTTCACCCCTCCACTTT. J is TRBJ1-6 and V is TRBV3-1 (or the pseudogene TRBV3-2), with TRBD1 as a possible D gene (6 bases). The CDR3 totals 15 residues. Trimming pared 1 base from V and 9 bases from J, leaving 13 bases between. CDR1 and CDR2 from the germline V gene are LGHDT and YNNKEL (reference sequence).